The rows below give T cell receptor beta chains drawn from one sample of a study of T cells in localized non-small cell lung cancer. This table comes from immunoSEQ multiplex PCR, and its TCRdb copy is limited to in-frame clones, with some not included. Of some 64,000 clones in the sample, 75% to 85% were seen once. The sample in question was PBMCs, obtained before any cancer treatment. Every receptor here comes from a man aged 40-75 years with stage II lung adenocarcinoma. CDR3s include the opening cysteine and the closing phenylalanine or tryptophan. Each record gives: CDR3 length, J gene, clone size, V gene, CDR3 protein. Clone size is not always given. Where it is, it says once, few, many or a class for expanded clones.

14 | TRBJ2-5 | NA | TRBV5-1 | CASSSGLAGETQYF
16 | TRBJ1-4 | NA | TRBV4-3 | CASSQDRSRANEKLFF
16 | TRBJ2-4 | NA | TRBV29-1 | CSVGGTGSETKNIQYF
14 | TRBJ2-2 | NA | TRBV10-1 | CASSEVLAVGELFF
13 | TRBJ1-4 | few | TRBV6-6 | CASRDSINEKLFF
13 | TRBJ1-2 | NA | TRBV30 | CAWSVPLNYGYTF
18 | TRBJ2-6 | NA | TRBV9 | CASSYLTGGVTGANVLTF
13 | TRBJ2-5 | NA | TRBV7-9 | CASSLSGTETQYF
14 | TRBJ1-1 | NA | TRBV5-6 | CASSFPGGNTEAFF
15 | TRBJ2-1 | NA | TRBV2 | CASGSTSGGYNEQFF
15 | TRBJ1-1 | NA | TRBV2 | CASSESPGPGTEAFF
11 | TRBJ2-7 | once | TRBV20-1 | CSAPNSYEQYF
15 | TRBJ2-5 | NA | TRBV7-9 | CASSLASRRKETQYF
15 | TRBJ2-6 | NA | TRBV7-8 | CASSVTGSGANVLTF
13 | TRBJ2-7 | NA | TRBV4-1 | CASSLGPSYEQYF
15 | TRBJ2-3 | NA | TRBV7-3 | CASSLMTLATDTQYF
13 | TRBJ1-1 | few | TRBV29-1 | CSVRDSLNTEAFF
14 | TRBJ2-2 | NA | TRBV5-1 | CASSRRPNTGELFF
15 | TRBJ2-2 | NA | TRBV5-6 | CASSPGLENTGELFF
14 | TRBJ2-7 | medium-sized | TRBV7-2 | CASSLGTGLGEQYF
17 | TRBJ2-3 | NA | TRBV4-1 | CASSQSSGRVPTDTQYF
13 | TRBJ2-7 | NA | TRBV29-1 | CSVRDRGSYEQYF
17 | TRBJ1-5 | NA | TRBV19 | CASSINDRFGSNQPQHF
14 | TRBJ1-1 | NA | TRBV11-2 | CASSFRLRNTEAFF
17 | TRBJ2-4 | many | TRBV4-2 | CASSQVMGTGGMDIQYF
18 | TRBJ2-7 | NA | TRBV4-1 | CASSQDLGAGGPPYEQYF